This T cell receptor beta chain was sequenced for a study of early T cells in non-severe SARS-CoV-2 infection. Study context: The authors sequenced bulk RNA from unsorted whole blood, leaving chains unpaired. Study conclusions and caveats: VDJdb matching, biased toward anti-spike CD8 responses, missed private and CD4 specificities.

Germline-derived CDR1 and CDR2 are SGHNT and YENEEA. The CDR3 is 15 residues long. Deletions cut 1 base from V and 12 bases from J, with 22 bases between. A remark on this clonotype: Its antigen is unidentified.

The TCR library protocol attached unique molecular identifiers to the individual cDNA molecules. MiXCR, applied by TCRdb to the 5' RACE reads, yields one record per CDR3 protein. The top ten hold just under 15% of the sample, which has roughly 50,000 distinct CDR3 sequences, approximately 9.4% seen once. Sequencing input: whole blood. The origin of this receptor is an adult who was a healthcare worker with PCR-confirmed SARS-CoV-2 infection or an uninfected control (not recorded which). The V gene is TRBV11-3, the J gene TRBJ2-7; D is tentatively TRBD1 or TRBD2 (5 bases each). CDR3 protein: CASSLVSESRDGRYF. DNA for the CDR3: TGTGCCAGCAGCTTAGTATCGGAATCCCGGGACGGACGGTACTTC.